This entry lists 15 T cell receptor beta chains sequenced from one sample in a study of blood T cell repertoires in COVID-19. Profiling relied on immunoSEQ multiplex PCR, and the TCRdb table lists in-frame clones only, not all of them. The sample lists 110,000 or so clones, 85% to 90% seen once, with 19% in the top ten. The sample was peripheral blood. The receptor set was obtained from a human donor with acute or convalescent COVID-19. The donor label of this sample is uncertain.

The V call is TRBV5-1, the J call TRBJ1-2; 10 nucleotides align to TRBD1. The CDR3 contains 14 residues. V lost 5 bases and J lost 7; bases outside the gene matches: 8. The V gene's germline CDR1 is SGHRS and CDR2 YFSETQ. CDR3 protein: CASSLTGTGVGYTF. In nucleotides, the CDR3 is TGCGCCAGCAGTCTTACCGGGACAGGGGTTGGCTACACCTTC.

This clone has only one observation. V usage is TRBV18 and J usage is TRBJ2-7, with a possible D match to TRBD2 (5 bases). The CDR3 runs to 14 residues. CDR1 is KGHSH and CDR2 is LQKENI in the germline V gene. The V end lost 0 bases, the J end lost 5 bases, and 11 bases lay between the germline ends. CDR3 region: CASSPPGLRDEQYF. CDR3 in DNA: TGTGCCAGCTCACCACCAGGGCTGAGGGACGAGCAGTACTTC.

This rearrangement joins TRBV18 to TRBJ2-3; 7 nucleotides agree with TRBD2. Looked up from germline, CDR1 is KGHSH and CDR2 is LQKENI. The ends lost 3 bases at V and 5 bases at J; junction bases unmatched: 5. The CDR3 loop spans 14 amino acids. CDR3 region: CASSPAGVRDTQYF. CDR3 sequence (DNA): TGTGCCAGCTCACCGGCGGGAGTGCGAGATACGCAGTATTTT.

The V call is TRBV6-2 or TRBV6-3, the J call TRBJ1-1, with a weak D call TRBD1 (6 bases). This CDR3 contains 14 residues. Germline V lookup: CDR1 MNHEY, CDR2 SVGEGT. V dropped 7 bases and J dropped 2 bases, with 14 bases sitting between them. The CDR3 bases are TGTGCCAGCAACCCAATACAGGGAAACACTGAAGCTTTCTTT. Translation gives CASNPIQGNTEAFF.

The chain combines TRBV6-5 with TRBJ2-7; TRBD2 matches 7 bases. Germline loops: CDR1 MNHEY, CDR2 SVGAGI. This CDR3 spans 15 amino acids. V was clipped by 4 bases and J by 8 bases; unmatched bases: 14. CDR3 loop: CASSLSILAAPQQYF. The CDR3 coding sequence is TGTGCCAGCAGTTTAAGTATTCTAGCGGCGCCCCAGCAGTACTTC.

The chain employs TRBV10-3 and TRBJ2-6, with D possibly TRBD2 on 6 matching bases. V lost 4 bases and J lost 2, with 12 bases in between. Germline lookup yields CDR1 ENHRY and CDR2 SYGVKD. The length of the CDR3 is 16 residues. This CDR3 reads CAISGLEGPGANVLTF. CDR3 nucleotide sequence: TGTGCCATCAGTGGACTGGAGGGCCCTGGGGCCAACGTCCTGACTTTC.

The rearrangement joins TRBV10-3 to TRBJ1-5; no clear D. CDR1 ENHRY and CDR2 SYGVKD come from the germline V gene. The ends were cut back, 10 bases at V and 1 base at J, with 14 bases in the middle. The CDR3 runs 14 residues. DNA for the CDR3: TGTGCCACATCCCATAGCCAAAGCAATCAGCCCCAGCATTTT. Its protein product is CATSHSQSNQPQHF.

The chain joins TRBV4-3 to TRBJ2-1; 13 nucleotides match TRBD2. From germline, CDR1 is LGHNA and CDR2 YSLEER. Trimming at V came to 4 bases and at J to 1 base, leaving 10 bases not matched to a gene. The CDR3 length is 19 residues. The CDR3: CASSLIWTSGSASYNEQFF. Here the CDR3 DNA reads TGCGCCAGCAGCCTAATCTGGACTAGCGGGAGTGCGTCCTACAATGAGCAGTTCTTC.

This chain uses TRBV7-8 with TRBJ2-2, with 8 bases lining up with TRBD1. Germline CDR1 SGHVS, CDR2 FQNEAQ. The CDR3 has 15 amino acids. Trimming at V came to 5 bases and at J to 4 bases, leaving 6 bases not matched to a gene. CDR3 sequence (DNA): TGTGCCAGCAGCCAGGGACAGGCCAGCACCGGGGAGCTGTTTTTT. This codes for CASSQGQASTGELFF. Looking up the rest from reference TRBV7-8 and TRBJ2-2 gives the full variable domain: GAGVSQSPRYKVAKRGQDVALRCDPISGHVSLFWYQQALGQGPEFLTYFQNEAQLDKSGLPSDRFFAERPEGSVSTLKIQRTQQEDSAVYLCASSQGQASTGELFFGEGSRLTVL.

V gene TRBV9 combines with J gene TRBJ1-5; the D gene is possibly TRBD1 (5 bases). V lost 3 bases and J lost 6, with 10 bases in between. CDR3 length equals 13 residues. From germline, CDR1 is SGDLS and CDR2 YYNGEE. This chain's CDR3 is CASSEGLFQPQHF. The CDR3 bases are TGTGCCAGCAGCGAGGGGCTTTTTCAGCCCCAGCATTTT.

The V and J genes are TRBV12-5 and TRBJ1-3, with a possible D match to TRBD1 (5 bases). Germline CDR1 LGHNT, CDR2 FRNRAP. CDR3 size: 16 residues. V was shortened by 1 base and J by 4 bases, with 14 bases between the two germline ends. The CDR3 nucleotides read TGTGCTAGTGGTTTGGACCAAAGGGGTTTCGGAAACACCATATATTTT. Protein: CASGLDQRGFGNTIYF. Together with reference TRBV12-5 and TRBJ1-3, the CDR3 gives the full variable domain: DARVTQTPRHKVTEMGQEVTMRCQPILGHNTVFWYRQTMMQGLELLAYFRNRAPLDDSGMPKDRFSAEMPDATLATLKIQPSEPRDSAVYFCASGLDQRGFGNTIYFGEGSWLTVV.

V usage is TRBV6-5 and J usage is TRBJ1-5; D unresolved. This CDR3 region has 12 residues. Germline values: CDR1 MNHEY, CDR2 SVGAGI. Deletions cut 7 bases from V and 4 bases from J, with 8 bases between. As DNA, the CDR3 is TGTGCCAGCAAGGAGTGGAATCAGCCCCAGCATTTT. It specifies CASKEWNQPQHF.

V is TRBV18 and J is TRBJ2-1; D remains ambiguous. Germline V CDR1 and CDR2: KGHSH, LQKENI. The ends were cut back, 3 bases at V and 5 bases at J, with 5 bases in the middle. The CDR3 sequence is 12 residues long. CDR3 nucleotide sequence: TGTGCCAGCTCACCCCTCGACAATGAGCAGTTCTTC. Translating gives CASSPLDNEQFF.

The chain has TRBV28 and TRBJ2-1; D may be TRBD2 (6 bases). Germline-derived CDR1 and CDR2 are MDHEN and SYDVKM. The CDR3 is made up of 13 amino acids. V lost 10 bases to trimming and J lost 8 bases, with 18 bases between them. CDR3 sequence: CATKTASVYEQFF. The CDR3 DNA reads TGTGCCACCAAGACGGCTAGCGTCTATGAGCAGTTCTTC.

In DNA form, the CDR3 reads TGTGCCAGCAGCCTGAATGGCCAGTCGAACACTGAAGCTTTCTTT. This encodes CASSLNGQSNTEAFF. The gene calls are TRBV4-2 and TRBJ1-1; the D is unclear. The V end was cut by 4 bases, the J end by 1 base, with 13 bases between. Germline lookup yields CDR1 LGHNA and CDR2 YNFKEQ. The CDR3 runs 15 residues.